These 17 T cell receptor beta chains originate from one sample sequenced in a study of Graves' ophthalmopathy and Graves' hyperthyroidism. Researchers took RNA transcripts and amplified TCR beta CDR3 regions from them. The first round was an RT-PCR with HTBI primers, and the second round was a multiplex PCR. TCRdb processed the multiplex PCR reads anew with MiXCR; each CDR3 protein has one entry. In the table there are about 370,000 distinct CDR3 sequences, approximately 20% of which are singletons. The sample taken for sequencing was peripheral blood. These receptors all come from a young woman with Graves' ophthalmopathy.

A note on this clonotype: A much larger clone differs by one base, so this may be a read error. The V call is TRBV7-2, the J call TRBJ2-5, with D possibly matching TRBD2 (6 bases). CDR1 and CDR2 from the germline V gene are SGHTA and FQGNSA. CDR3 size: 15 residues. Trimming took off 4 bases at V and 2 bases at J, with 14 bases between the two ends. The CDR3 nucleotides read TGTGCCAGCAGCTCGGGGGTGCTTCGGCAAGAGACCCAGTACTTC. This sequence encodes CASSSGVLRQETQYF.

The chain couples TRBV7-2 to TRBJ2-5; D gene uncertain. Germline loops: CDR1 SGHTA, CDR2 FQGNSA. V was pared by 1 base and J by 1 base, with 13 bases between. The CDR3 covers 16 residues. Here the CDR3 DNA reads TGTGCCAGCAGCTTAGAGGTGGGAAGGCGCCAAGAGACCCAGTACTTC. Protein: CASSLEVGRRQETQYF.

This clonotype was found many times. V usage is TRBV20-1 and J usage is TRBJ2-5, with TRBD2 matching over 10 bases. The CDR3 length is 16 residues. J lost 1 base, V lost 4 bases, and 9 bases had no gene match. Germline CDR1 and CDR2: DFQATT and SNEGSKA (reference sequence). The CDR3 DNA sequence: TGCAGTGCTACCCGGCTAGCGGGGGCCGCCCAAGAGACCCAGTACTTC. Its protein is CSATRLAGAAQETQYF.

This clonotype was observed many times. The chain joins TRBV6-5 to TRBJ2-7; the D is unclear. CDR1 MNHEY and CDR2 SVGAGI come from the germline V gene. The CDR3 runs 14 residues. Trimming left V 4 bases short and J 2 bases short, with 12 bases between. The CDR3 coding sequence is TGTGCCAGCAGTTCTCGGGCCTATACCTACGAGCAGTACTTC. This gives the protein CASSSRAYTYEQYF.

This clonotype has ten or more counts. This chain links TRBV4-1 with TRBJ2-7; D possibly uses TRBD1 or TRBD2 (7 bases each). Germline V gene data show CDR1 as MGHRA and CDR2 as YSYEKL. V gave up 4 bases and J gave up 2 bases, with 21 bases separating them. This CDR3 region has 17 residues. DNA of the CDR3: TGCGCCAGCAGCCGGGAGGGGGCGGAGGGTCAAACCTACGAGCAGTACTTC. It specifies CASSREGAEGQTYEQYF.

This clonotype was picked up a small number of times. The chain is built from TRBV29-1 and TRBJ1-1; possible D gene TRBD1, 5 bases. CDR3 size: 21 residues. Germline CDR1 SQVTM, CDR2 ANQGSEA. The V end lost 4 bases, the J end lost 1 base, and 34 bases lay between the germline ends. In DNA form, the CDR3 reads TGCAGCGTTGGAACCGGAAGCTGGAATATATTTAGGGGACTGGGGAACACTGAAGCTTTCTTT. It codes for CSVGTGSWNIFRGLGNTEAFF.

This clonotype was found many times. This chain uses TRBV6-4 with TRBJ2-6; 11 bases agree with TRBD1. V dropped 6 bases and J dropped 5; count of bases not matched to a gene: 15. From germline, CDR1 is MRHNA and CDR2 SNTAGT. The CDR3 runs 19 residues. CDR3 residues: CASSPEGGTGGYRANVLTF. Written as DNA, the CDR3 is TGTGCCAGCAGCCCTGAGGGCGGGACAGGGGGATACAGGGCCAACGTCCTGACTTTC.

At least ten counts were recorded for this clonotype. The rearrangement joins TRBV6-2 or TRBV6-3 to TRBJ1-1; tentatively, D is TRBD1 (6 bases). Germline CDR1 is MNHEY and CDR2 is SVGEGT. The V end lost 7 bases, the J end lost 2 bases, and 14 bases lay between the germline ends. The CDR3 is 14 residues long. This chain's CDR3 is CASNLGGTNTEAFF. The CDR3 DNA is TGTGCCAGCAATCTCGGGGGCACTAACACTGAAGCTTTCTTT.

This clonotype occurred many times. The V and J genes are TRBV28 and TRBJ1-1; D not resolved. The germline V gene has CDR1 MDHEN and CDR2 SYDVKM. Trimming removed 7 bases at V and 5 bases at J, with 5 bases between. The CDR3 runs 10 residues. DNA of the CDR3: TGTGCCAGCATAAGAACTGAAGCTTTCTTT. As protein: CASIRTEAFF.

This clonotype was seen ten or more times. The CDR3 loop reads CASSLTSRTGEAFF. As DNA, the CDR3 is TGTGCCAGCAGTCTAACATCTCGGACAGGGGAAGCTTTCTTT. The chain links TRBV12-3 or TRBV12-4 to TRBJ1-1; 8 nucleotides align to TRBD1. The CDR3 covers 14 residues. Trimming removed 5 bases from V and 8 bases from J; junction bases left unmatched: 10.

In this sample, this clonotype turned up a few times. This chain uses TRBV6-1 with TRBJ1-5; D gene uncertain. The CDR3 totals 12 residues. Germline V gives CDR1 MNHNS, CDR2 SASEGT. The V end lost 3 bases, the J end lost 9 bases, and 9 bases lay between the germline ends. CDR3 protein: CASSESVRPQHF. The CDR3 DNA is TGTGCCAGCAGTGAGTCTGTGCGGCCCCAGCATTTT.

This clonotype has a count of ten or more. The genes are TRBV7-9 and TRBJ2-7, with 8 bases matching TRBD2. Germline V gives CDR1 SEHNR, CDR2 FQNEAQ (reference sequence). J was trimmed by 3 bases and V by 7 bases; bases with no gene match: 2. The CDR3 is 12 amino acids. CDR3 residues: CASTLAGYEQYF. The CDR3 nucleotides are TGTGCCAGCACCCTAGCGGGCTACGAGCAGTACTTC.

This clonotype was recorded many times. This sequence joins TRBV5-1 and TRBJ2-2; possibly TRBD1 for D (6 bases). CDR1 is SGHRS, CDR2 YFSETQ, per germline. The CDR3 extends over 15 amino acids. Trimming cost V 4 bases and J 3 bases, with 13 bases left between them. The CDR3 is CASSPRTDYTGELFF. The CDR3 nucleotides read TGCGCCAGCAGCCCCCGGACAGACTACACCGGGGAGCTGTTTTTT.

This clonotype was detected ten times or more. The chain's CDR3 is CASRSNSWTGYSNQPQHF. DNA of the CDR3: TGTGCCAGCAGAAGCAATAGCTGGACAGGCTATAGCAATCAGCCCCAGCATTTT. This chain uses TRBV28 with TRBJ1-5, with 7 bases identical to TRBD1. Looked up from germline, CDR1 is MDHEN and CDR2 is SYDVKM. This CDR3 spans 18 amino acids. J was trimmed by 0 bases and V by 6 bases; bases with no gene match: 14.

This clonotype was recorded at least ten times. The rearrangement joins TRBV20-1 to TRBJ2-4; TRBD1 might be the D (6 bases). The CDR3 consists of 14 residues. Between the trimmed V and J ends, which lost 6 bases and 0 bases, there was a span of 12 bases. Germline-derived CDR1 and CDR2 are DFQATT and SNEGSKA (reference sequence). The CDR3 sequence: CSASDSLAKNIQYF. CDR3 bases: TGCAGTGCATCGGACAGCCTAGCCAAAAACATTCAGTACTTC.

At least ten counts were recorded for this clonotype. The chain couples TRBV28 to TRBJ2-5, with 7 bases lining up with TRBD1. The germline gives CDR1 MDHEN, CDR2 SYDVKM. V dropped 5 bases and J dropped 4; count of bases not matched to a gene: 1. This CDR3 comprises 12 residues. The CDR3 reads CASSRGRETQYF. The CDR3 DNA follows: TGTGCCAGCAGTAGGGGGCGAGAGACCCAGTACTTC.

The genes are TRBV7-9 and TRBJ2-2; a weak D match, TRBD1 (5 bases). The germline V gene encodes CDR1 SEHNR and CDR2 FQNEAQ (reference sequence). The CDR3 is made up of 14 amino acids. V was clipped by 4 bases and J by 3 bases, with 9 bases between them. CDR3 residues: CASSWGTHTGELFF. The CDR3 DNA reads TGTGCCAGCAGCTGGGGCACGCACACCGGGGAGCTGTTTTTT.